These 26 T cell receptor beta chains share one sample of origin, sequenced in a study of blood T cell repertoires in COVID-19. Only in-frame clones appear in the TCRdb table, and some are missing; sequencing was by immunoSEQ multiplex PCR. The repertoire consists of about 68,000 clones, with approximately 80% occurring once and the leading ten covering roughly 9.8%. Sequencing was performed on peripheral blood. These receptors came from a woman aged 45 to 65 with acute or convalescent COVID-19.

V and J are TRBV9 and TRBJ2-1; D call uncertain. This CDR3 region has 16 residues. The ends were cut back, 1 base at V and 6 bases at J, with 17 bases in the middle. Per the germline V gene, CDR1 is SGDLS and CDR2 is YYNGEE. In DNA, the CDR3 is TGTGCCAGCAGCGTATTCGGGTCGAATCTCGTCAATGAGCAGTTCTTC. Translation: CASSVFGSNLVNEQFF.

The chain combines TRBV7-8 with TRBJ2-7, with 7 bases identical to TRBD1. Germline V gives CDR1 SGHVS, CDR2 FQNEAQ. The CDR3 contains 14 residues. V shed 5 bases, J shed 0 bases, and the junction held 4 bases outside the gene matches. The CDR3 DNA reads as TGTGCCAGCAGCCTGGGGACAGTCTCCTACGAGCAGTACTTC. This codes for CASSLGTVSYEQYF.

The chain carries TRBV7-2 and TRBJ1-2; 8 bases line up with TRBD1. Germline V gene sequence: CDR1 SGHTA, CDR2 FQGNSA. V lost 2 bases, J lost 8 bases, and 13 bases stayed unmatched. The CDR3 has 16 amino acids. In nucleotides, the CDR3 is TGTGCCAGCAGCTTAAGAGCTTGGCAGGGGGCCGAGGGCTACACCTTC. Amino acid sequence: CASSLRAWQGAEGYTF. Based on the CDR3 plus reference TRBV7-2 and TRBJ1-2, the full variable domain is GAGVSQSPSNKVTEKGKDVELRCDPISGHTALYWYRQSLGQGLEFLIYFQGNSAPDKSGLPSDRFSAERTGGSVSTLTIQRTQQEDSAVYLCASSLRAWQGAEGYTFGSGTRLTVV.

The genes are TRBV5-5 and TRBJ2-3; D remains ambiguous. The V end lost 5 bases, the J end lost 2 bases, and 12 bases lay between the germline ends. The CDR3 runs to 14 residues. Germline V gene sequence: CDR1 SGHKS, CDR2 YYEKEE (reference sequence). The CDR3 DNA follows: TGTGCCAGCAGGACTGGCCTTATCACAGATACGCAGTATTTT. Amino acids: CASRTGLITDTQYF.

This sequence joins TRBV9 and TRBJ1-2; 11 nucleotides line up with TRBD1. Trimming took 4 bases from V and 10 from J; bases not matched to a gene: 9. Germline V gives CDR1 SGDLS, CDR2 YYNGEE. The CDR3 length is 14 residues. The DNA of the CDR3 is TGTGCCAGCAGCCCCGCCGGGACAGGGGGGTCCTACACCTTC. It encodes CASSPAGTGGSYTF.

This sequence joins TRBV20-1 and TRBJ2-1, with 8 nucleotides matching TRBD2. The CDR3 spans 11 residues. Per germline, CDR1 DFQATT and CDR2 SNEGSKA (reference sequence). The CDR3 nucleotides are TGCAGGTGTGGGACTAGCAATGAGCAGTTCTTC. This translates into CRCGTSNEQFF.

The rearrangement uses TRBV4-3 and TRBJ2-2; the D is unclear. Germline V lookup: CDR1 LGHNA, CDR2 YSLEER. V was shortened by 1 base and J by 0 bases, with 15 bases between the two germline ends. The CDR3 is 18 residues long. In DNA form, the CDR3 reads TGCGCCAGCAGCCAAGCGCCCTCCCACACTACGAACACCGGGGAGCTGTTTTTT. It is translated as CASSQAPSHTTNTGELFF.

This chain links TRBV2 with TRBJ2-3; TRBD2 aligns across 10 bases. This CDR3 region has 15 residues. Trimming at V came to 8 bases and at J to 5 bases, leaving 10 bases not matched to a gene. CDR1 is SNHLY and CDR2 is FYNNEI in the germline V gene. CDR3 in DNA: TGTGCCAGCGACCTCAGCGGGGGGGCCGGAGATACGCAGTATTTT. Translation gives CASDLSGGAGDTQYF.

The V call is TRBV2, the J call TRBJ1-5; 9 nucleotides agree with TRBD1. J was trimmed by 6 bases and V by 8 bases; bases with no gene match: 11. In germline, CDR1 is SNHLY, CDR2 FYNNEI. CDR3 size: 15 residues. The CDR3 sequence is CASSVLGQGFQPQHF. DNA for the CDR3: TGTGCCAGCTCGGTGTTGGGACAGGGCTTTCAGCCCCAGCATTTT.

The chain carries TRBV2 and TRBJ2-4; TRBD2 agrees at 11 bases. With V trimmed by 2 bases and J by 11 bases, 11 bases remained unmatched. Germline values: CDR1 SNHLY, CDR2 FYNNEI. The CDR3 is made up of 16 amino acids. The CDR3 is CASSERSLAGGSVQYF. Here the CDR3 DNA reads TGTGCCAGCAGTGAACGATCGCTAGCGGGAGGAAGTGTTCAGTACTTC. Filled out from reference TRBV2 and TRBJ2-4, the complete variable domain reads EPEVTQTPSHQVTQMGQEVILRCVPISNHLYFYWYRQILGQKVEFLVSFYNNEISEKSEIFDDQFSVERPDGSNFTLKIRSTKLEDSAMYFCASSERSLAGGSVQYFGAGTRLSVL.

This chain uses TRBV6-5 with TRBJ1-2, with D tentatively TRBD1 (6 bases). Germline V gives CDR1 MNHEY, CDR2 SVGAGI. The CDR3 sequence is 16 residues long. V was trimmed by 4 bases and J by 4 bases, leaving 19 bases between them. CDR3 protein: CASSSGEGSRAYGYTF. CDR3 nucleotide sequence: TGTGCCAGCAGTTCAGGGGAAGGGTCTAGGGCCTATGGCTACACCTTC.

This clone was recorded a few times. In nucleotides, the CDR3 is TGTGCCAGCAATATCGGGACAGGGACTCATGGCTACACCTTC. Its protein product is CASNIGTGTHGYTF. The chain employs TRBV6-5 and TRBJ1-2; 9 nucleotides align to TRBD1. The CDR3 loop spans 14 amino acids. CDR1 and CDR2 from the germline V gene are MNHEY and SVGAGI. Losses at the gene ends were 7 bases for V and 6 bases for J; bases not matched to a gene: 9.

The chain links TRBV7-2 to TRBJ2-3, with 7 positions matching TRBD2. Germline CDR1 SGHTA, CDR2 FQGNSA. The CDR3 runs to 16 residues. The ends lost 5 bases at V and 3 bases at J; junction bases unmatched: 11. DNA of the CDR3: TGTGCCAGCAGCCGGCGGCGGGGAGCGGGGACAGATACGCAGTATTTT. It encodes CASSRRRGAGTDTQYF.

As DNA, the CDR3 is TGTGCCTGGAAAGGGCAATTCGGTGAGGACAGGGGTCAGCCCCAGCATTTT. Its translation: CAWKGQFGEDRGQPQHF. This rearrangement joins TRBV30 to TRBJ1-5; 9 positions match TRBD1. With 4 bases clipped from V and 6 bases from J, the junction kept 16 bases outside the gene matches. Germline V lookup: CDR1 GTSNPN, CDR2 SVGIG (reference sequence). The CDR3 totals 17 residues.

This chain joins TRBV6-5 and TRBJ2-3; the D gene is possibly TRBD2 (5 bases). The germline gives CDR1 MNHEY, CDR2 SVGAGI. The CDR3 runs to 14 residues. The germline V and J ends were trimmed by 2 bases and 6 bases, with 12 bases remaining between them. The CDR3 DNA follows: TGTGCCAGCAGTTACGGTGGGAGCGCCGATACGCAGTATTTT. Translated: CASSYGGSADTQYF.

The chain carries TRBV3-1 (or the pseudogene TRBV3-2) and TRBJ2-3; 7 bases align to TRBD2. Germline V lookup: CDR1 LGHDT, CDR2 YNNKEL (reference sequence). Trimming removed 1 base from V and 5 bases from J; junction bases left unmatched: 3. The CDR3 has 14 amino acids. In nucleotides, the CDR3 is TGTGCCAGCAGCCAAGGTCTAGCGGTAGATACGCAGTATTTT. Amino acid sequence: CASSQGLAVDTQYF.

The chain employs TRBV18 and TRBJ1-5, with a possible D match to TRBD1 (5 bases). Germline V gene sequence: CDR1 KGHSH, CDR2 LQKENI. The CDR3 covers 15 residues. Trimming removed 1 base at V and 6 bases at J, with 13 bases between. The CDR3 DNA follows: TGTGCCAGCTCACCACAATCCTCCGGGGGTCAGCCCCAGCATTTT. This gives the protein CASSPQSSGGQPQHF.

The rearrangement links TRBV5-4 to TRBJ1-2, with a possible D match to TRBD1 (5 bases). V dropped 3 bases and J dropped 1 base, with 22 bases sitting between them. Germline CDR1 is SGHNT and CDR2 is YYREEE (reference sequence). This CDR3 is built from 18 residues. In nucleotides, the CDR3 is TGTGCCAGCAGCTCGGGGGGTTTTGCGGGGCTGGGTAACTATGGCTACACCTTC. Amino acid sequence: CASSSGGFAGLGNYGYTF.

The V gene is TRBV5-1, the J gene TRBJ2-5, with 9 bases matching TRBD2. Germline V gene data show CDR1 as SGHRS and CDR2 as YFSETQ. V lost 0 bases, J lost 4 bases, and 7 bases stayed unmatched. The CDR3 sequence is 16 residues long. The CDR3: CASSLGPAGGAETQYF. The CDR3 coding sequence is TGCGCCAGCAGCTTGGGTCCAGCGGGGGGAGCAGAGACCCAGTACTTC.

The sample holds a few counts of this clone. The CDR3 DNA reads TGTGCCAGCAGCTTATTAGCGTTTGGACAGGGGGCCGCAGATACGCAGTATTTT. As protein: CASSLLAFGQGAADTQYF. The chain has TRBV7-6 and TRBJ2-3; 11 bases map to TRBD1. The CDR3 spans 18 residues. In germline, CDR1 is SGHVS, CDR2 FNYEAQ. Germline trimming cut 2 bases from V and 4 bases from J; bases unmatched to any gene: 11.

The chain uses TRBV15 and TRBJ1-3, with 7 bases that match TRBD1. Germline V lookup: CDR1 LNHNV, CDR2 YYDKDF (reference sequence). The CDR3 is 15 residues long. Trimming cost V 1 base and J 0 bases; bases outside gene matches: 0. Written as DNA, the CDR3 is TGTGCCACCAGCAGAGGACAGGGCTCTGGAAACACCATATATTTT. It translates to CATSRGQGSGNTIYF.

The chain is built from TRBV7-2 and TRBJ2-1; perhaps TRBD1 as D (5 bases). CDR1 is SGHTA and CDR2 is FQGNSA in the germline V gene. The ends were cut back, 2 bases at V and 5 bases at J, with 16 bases in the middle. The CDR3 runs to 16 residues. The CDR3 protein is CASSLLFPDTNNEQFF. For the CDR3, the DNA is TGTGCCAGCAGCTTATTATTCCCGGACACTAACAATGAGCAGTTCTTC.

This clone has only a few counts. The chain has TRBV9 and TRBJ1-6, with a possible D match to TRBD1 (5 bases). Looked up from germline, CDR1 is SGDLS and CDR2 is YYNGEE. The V gene lost 2 bases and the J gene lost 9 bases, with 21 bases spanning the gap. The CDR3 sequence is 17 residues long. CDR3: CASSVSPFETAGSPLHF. For the CDR3, the DNA is TGTGCCAGCAGCGTTTCGCCCTTTGAGACAGCCGGTTCACCCCTCCACTTT.

This chain uses TRBV4-1 with TRBJ2-1; TRBD2 matches at 7 bases. Germline CDR1 MGHRA, CDR2 YSYEKL. Trimming removed 5 bases from V and 10 bases from J; junction bases left unmatched: 11. CDR3 length equals 14 residues. The CDR3 is CASSFALAVGEQFF. The DNA for the CDR3 is TGCGCCAGCAGCTTTGCGCTAGCGGTCGGGGAGCAGTTCTTC.

The chain links TRBV7-2 to TRBJ2-7; TRBD1 is a possible D gene (6 bases). V was clipped by 5 bases and J by 4 bases, with 12 bases between them. Germline V lookup: CDR1 SGHTA, CDR2 FQGNSA. This CDR3 has 13 residues. The CDR3, as DNA: TGTGCCAGCAGCGAGAGACAGGATTACGAGCAGTACTTC. It translates to CASSERQDYEQYF.

The CDR3 here is CASSFLLSGANVLTF. The CDR3, as DNA: TGCGCCAGCAGCTTCCTACTCTCTGGGGCCAACGTCCTGACTTTC. V usage is TRBV5-1 and J usage is TRBJ2-6; no clear D. This CDR3 region has 15 residues. Germline CDR1 SGHRS, CDR2 YFSETQ. Trimming cost V 2 bases and J 0 bases, with 6 bases left between them.